The 30 T cell receptor beta chains reported below all come from one sample, sequenced in a study of T cells after yellow fever vaccination. TCRdb independently ran MiXCR on the 5' RACE reads; one entry per CDR3 protein. This sample has about 400,000 distinct CDR3 sequences, with under 14% found just once. Sequencing was performed on PBMCs, taken on the day of the first yellow fever vaccination. These receptor sequences come from a man aged 18 to 29 who received the YFV17D yellow fever vaccine.

This clonotype was picked up a small number of times. CDR3 loop: CASSFGPHTEAFF. In DNA form, the CDR3 reads TGCGCCAGCAGCTTTGGACCACACACTGAAGCTTTCTTT. This chain links TRBV5-1 with TRBJ1-1; D is uncertain. The CDR3 runs to 13 residues. Germline CDR1 reads SGHRS; CDR2 reads YFSETQ. The V end was cut by 2 bases, the J end by 3 bases, with 8 bases between. Full variable domain (rest looked up from reference TRBV5-1 and TRBJ1-1): KAGVTQTPRYLIKTRGQQVTLSCSPISGHRSVSWYQQTPGQGLQFLFEYFSETQRNKGNFPGRFSGRQFSNSRSEMNVSTLELGDSALYLCASSFGPHTEAFFGQGTRLTVV.

This clonotype showed up many times. J is TRBJ2-1 and V is TRBV2, with no clear D. The CDR3 is made up of 15 amino acids. Per germline, CDR1 SNHLY and CDR2 FYNNEI. V was cut by 2 bases and J by 0 bases, with 8 bases left in between. In DNA form, the CDR3 reads TGTGCCAGCAGTGAATCGCGCGCCTCCTACAATGAGCAGTTCTTC. As protein: CASSESRASYNEQFF.

This clonotype was counted a few times. This chain connects TRBV30 to TRBJ1-5; D is perhaps TRBD1 (5 bases). Trimming cost V 6 bases and J 3 bases, with 18 bases left between them. Germline V gene sequence: CDR1 GTSNPN, CDR2 SVGIG (reference sequence). CDR3 size: 15 residues. The CDR3 loop reads CACCGAYDNNQPQHF. CDR3 DNA: TGTGCCTGCTGTGGGGCGTACGATAACAATCAGCCCCAGCATTTT. Using reference TRBV30 and TRBJ1-5 for the parts outside the CDR3, the full variable domain is SQTIHQWPATLVQPVGSPLSLECTVEGTSNPNLYWYRQAAGRGLQLLFYSVGIGQISSEVPQNLSASRPQDRQFILSSKKLLLSDSGFYLCACCGAYDNNQPQHFGDGTRLSIL.

The sample holds a few counts of this clonotype. V and J are TRBV3-1 and TRBJ1-2; 8 bases map to TRBD1. There are 14 residues in the CDR3. CDR1 LGHDT and CDR2 YNNKEL come from the germline V gene (reference sequence). Germline trimming cut 0 bases from V and 4 bases from J; bases unmatched to any gene: 1. DNA of the CDR3: TGTGCCAGCAGCCAAGATGGGACAGGCTATGGCTACACCTTC. This gives the protein CASSQDGTGYGYTF.

In this sample, this clonotype turned up a few times. V and J are TRBV15 and TRBJ2-5; D possibly corresponds to TRBD1 (7 bases). Germline V gene sequence: CDR1 LNHNV, CDR2 YYDKDF (reference sequence). V was clipped by 0 bases and J by 5 bases, with 10 bases between them. This CDR3 comprises 14 residues. DNA for the CDR3: TGTGCCACCAGCAGAGATCCAGGGGGGGAGACCCAGTACTTC. Its translation: CATSRDPGGETQYF.

This clonotype was seen only a few times. This chain links TRBV7-9 with TRBJ2-3, with D perhaps being TRBD1 or TRBD2 (5 bases each). The CDR3 sequence is 15 residues long. V shed 7 bases and J shed 2 bases, with 16 bases lying between them. CDR1 is SEHNR and CDR2 is FQNEAQ in the germline V gene (reference sequence). CDR3 protein: CASTLRGRDTDTQYF. CDR3 DNA sequence: TGTGCCAGCACCCTTAGGGGACGCGACACAGATACGCAGTATTTT.

The V gene is TRBV12-3 or TRBV12-4, the J gene TRBJ2-5; 10 bases agree with TRBD2. J gave up 4 bases and V 6 bases, and 8 bases lay outside the gene matches. The CDR3 sequence is 15 residues long. The chain's CDR3 is CASREGLAERETQYF. The CDR3, as DNA: TGTGCCAGCAGGGAAGGACTAGCGGAGAGAGAGACCCAGTACTTC.

There are many counts of this clonotype. V gene TRBV4-1 combines with J gene TRBJ1-1, with D possibly matching TRBD1 (5 bases). The V gene lost 4 bases and the J gene lost 0 bases, with 12 bases spanning the gap. The V gene's germline CDR1 is MGHRA and CDR2 YSYEKL. This CDR3 spans 15 amino acids. The CDR3 sequence is CASSLQGVLNTEAFF. DNA of the CDR3: TGCGCCAGCAGCCTGCAGGGAGTACTGAACACTGAAGCTTTCTTT.

The chain is built from TRBV27 and TRBJ1-5, with 8 nucleotides matching TRBD1. The V and J ends lost 6 bases and 2 bases, in that order; junction bases with no gene match: 9. CDR3 length: 16 residues. In germline, CDR1 is MNHEY, CDR2 SMNVEV (reference sequence). The CDR3 protein is CASRSTGGRGNQPQHF. The CDR3 DNA follows: TGTGCCAGCAGGTCCACAGGGGGGCGCGGCAATCAGCCCCAGCATTTT.

The chain employs TRBV5-6 and TRBJ2-5; D may be TRBD1 (6 bases). CDR3 length: 13 amino acids. Trimming removed 4 bases from V and 5 bases from J, with 12 bases in between. CDR1 SGHDT and CDR2 YYEEEE come from the germline V gene. Written as DNA, the CDR3 is TGTGCCAGCAGCCCGACAGGACTTGAGACCCAGTACTTC. Its protein product is CASSPTGLETQYF.

The CDR3 is CASSQEWRTEAFF. CDR3 nucleotides: TGCGCCAGCAGCCAGGAGTGGCGGACTGAAGCTTTCTTT. This chain joins TRBV4-3 and TRBJ1-1; D is undetermined. This CDR3 has 13 amino acids. CDR1 LGHNA and CDR2 YSLEER come from the germline V gene. V was pared by 3 bases and J by 5 bases, with 10 bases between.

This chain joins TRBV11-2 and TRBJ1-4; 8 bases map to TRBD1. The trim removed 5 bases at V and 8 bases at J, leaving 7 bases unmatched. This CDR3 region has 14 residues. Germline lookup yields CDR1 SGHAT and CDR2 FQNNGV. The CDR3 nucleotides read TGTGCCAGCAGCCGGGGACAGGACACGGAAAAACTGTTTTTT. Protein product: CASSRGQDTEKLFF.

The chain combines TRBV19 with TRBJ2-4; maybe TRBD2 (6 bases). Per germline, CDR1 LNHDA and CDR2 SQIVND (reference sequence). The CDR3 runs 14 residues. With 5 bases removed from V and 7 bases from J, the gap between germline ends came to 15 bases. The CDR3 nucleotides read TGTGCCAGTAGTTCGGCCCCTGGGGGGAACATTCAGTACTTC. Protein product: CASSSAPGGNIQYF.

V usage is TRBV4-3 and J usage is TRBJ2-2; D perhaps matches TRBD2 (6 bases). The CDR3 consists of 17 residues. V was shortened by 0 bases and J by 1 base, with 12 bases between the two germline ends. The V gene's germline CDR1 is LGHNA and CDR2 YSLEER. CDR3 in DNA: TGCGCCAGCAGCCAAGAAGTTGGGCGGGAGAACACCGGGGAGCTGTTTTTT. This gives the protein CASSQEVGRENTGELFF.

The chain uses TRBV4-2 and TRBJ2-2; TRBD2 might be the D (6 bases). CDR3 length: 15 residues. Germline CDR1 LGHNA, CDR2 YNFKEQ. V was cut by 4 bases and J by 3 bases, with 12 bases left in between. CDR3 coding DNA: TGTGCCAGCAGCCGGGGCGGGACCTACACCGGGGAGCTGTTTTTT. Translated: CASSRGGTYTGELFF.

This chain uses TRBV29-1 with TRBJ1-2; 9 bases agree with TRBD1. V gave up 5 bases and J gave up 2 bases; unmatched junction bases: 9. The CDR3 runs 15 residues. Germline CDR1 SQVTM, CDR2 ANQGSEA. The DNA for the CDR3 is TGCAGCGTTCGTAAACAGGGGGCATCCAACTATGGCTACACCTTC. It encodes CSVRKQGASNYGYTF.

The rearrangement joins TRBV4-1 to TRBJ1-2; D is ambiguous. CDR3 length: 15 amino acids. Trimming shortened V by 1 base and J by 6 bases, and 15 bases separated the two germline ends. CDR1 and CDR2 (germline): MGHRA, YSYEKL. DNA for the CDR3: TGCGCCAGCAGCCAAGCTTCCGGGAAAGGGAATGGCTACACCTTC. Protein: CASSQASGKGNGYTF.

The V and J genes are TRBV5-1 and TRBJ2-7; the D gene is possibly TRBD1 (6 bases). The CDR3 loop spans 14 amino acids. The V gene lost 5 bases and the J gene lost 2 bases, with 14 bases spanning the gap. The germline V gene has CDR1 SGHRS and CDR2 YFSETQ. The DNA for the CDR3 is TGCGCCAGCAGGCTTTCCACAGGGCCCTACGAGCAGTACGTC. Residues: CASRLSTGPYEQYV.

In its sample, this clonotype was seen many times. This sequence joins TRBV7-2 and TRBJ2-1; D possibly corresponds to TRBD1 (5 bases). Germline V gene lookup returns CDR1 SGHTA and CDR2 FQGNSA. Trimming took 4 bases from V and 8 from J, leaving 12 bases between them. The CDR3 sequence is 13 residues long. DNA for the CDR3: TGTGCCAGCAGCTCAGCAGGGCACCATGAGCAGTTCTTC. This encodes CASSSAGHHEQFF.

This clonotype has a handful of counts. The gene calls are TRBV18 and TRBJ2-2, with unresolved D. Trimming took 6 bases from V and 0 from J, leaving 14 bases between them. CDR3 length: 16 residues. Germline lookup yields CDR1 KGHSH and CDR2 LQKENI. The chain's CDR3 is CASSNLGQTNTGELFF. The CDR3 DNA is TGTGCCAGCTCTAACCTCGGGCAGACGAACACCGGGGAGCTGTTTTTT.

This clonotype was seen more than once but under ten times. This chain joins TRBV7-3 and TRBJ1-1; 7 bases are a match to TRBD1. Trimming removed 5 bases from V and 4 bases from J; junction bases left unmatched: 13. The CDR3 is 16 amino acids. Germline loops: CDR1 SGHTA, CDR2 FQGTGA. Written as DNA, the CDR3 is TGTGCCAGCAGCCCGACCGACAGGGAGCCCAGCACTGAAGCTTTCTTT. Its translation is CASSPTDREPSTEAFF.

This clonotype was seen repeatedly, ten times or more. This chain joins TRBV18 and TRBJ2-5; D perhaps matches TRBD2 (6 bases). Germline loops: CDR1 KGHSH, CDR2 LQKENI. The CDR3 has 13 amino acids. V lost 1 base and J lost 5, with 8 bases in between. CDR3 nucleotide sequence: TGTGCCAGCTCACCACAGCGGGCCGAGACCCAGTACTTC. It translates to CASSPQRAETQYF.

Only a few counts were recorded for this clonotype. This rearrangement joins TRBV27 to TRBJ2-2; D remains unclear. The CDR3 is 15 amino acids. V was shortened by 7 bases and J by 1 base, with 13 bases between the two germline ends. Per the germline V gene, CDR1 is MNHEY and CDR2 is SMNVEV (reference sequence). This CDR3 reads CASTPFPLNTGELFF. The CDR3, as DNA: TGTGCCAGCACCCCTTTCCCCCTGAACACCGGGGAGCTGTTTTTT.

The chain couples TRBV9 to TRBJ2-5; a possible D gene is TRBD1 (5 bases). Trimming took 0 bases from V and 4 from J, leaving 16 bases between them. CDR3 size: 16 residues. Germline CDR1 is SGDLS and CDR2 is YYNGEE. In DNA form, the CDR3 reads TGTGCCAGCAGCGTAGGAGTTTTGGGGCCAGGAGAGACCCAGTACTTC. Translating gives CASSVGVLGPGETQYF.

V is TRBV4-1 and J is TRBJ1-2; D is unclear. There are 13 residues in the CDR3. Deletions cut 2 bases from V and 2 bases from J, with 6 bases between. In germline, CDR1 is MGHRA, CDR2 YSYEKL. Here the CDR3 reads CASSQLGNYGYTF. CDR3 nucleotide sequence: TGCGCCAGCAGCCAACTAGGGAACTATGGCTACACCTTC.

This clonotype was counted only a few times. This chain links TRBV6-1 with TRBJ2-3; 8 positions match TRBD2. This CDR3 comprises 15 residues. Losses at the gene ends were 6 bases for V and 2 bases for J; bases not matched to a gene: 7. Germline CDR1 MNHNS, CDR2 SASEGT. CDR3 in amino acids: CASRESGGFTDTQYF. The CDR3 nucleotides are TGTGCCAGCAGAGAAAGCGGGGGCTTCACAGATACGCAGTATTTT.

In this sample, this clonotype turned up a few times. The chain uses TRBV12-3 or TRBV12-4 and TRBJ2-7; no firm D call. Trimming removed 2 bases at V and 6 bases at J, with 11 bases between. This CDR3 is 13 amino acids long. The CDR3 sequence is CASSLSNVGEQYF. DNA of the CDR3: TGTGCCAGCAGTTTATCAAATGTGGGCGAGCAGTACTTC.

The rearrangement links TRBV19 to TRBJ1-4; no clear D gene. This CDR3 contains 15 residues. The V and J ends lost 3 bases and 3 bases respectively, with 11 bases between them. From germline, CDR1 is LNHDA and CDR2 SQIVND (reference sequence). In nucleotides, the CDR3 is TGTGCCAGTAGTATCGAATCGACCTCTAATGAAAAACTGTTTTTT. Protein product: CASSIESTSNEKLFF. Full variable domain (remainder filled in from reference TRBV19 and TRBJ1-4): DGGITQSPKYLFRKEGQNVTLSCEQNLNHDAMYWYRQDPGQGLRLIYYSQIVNDFQKGDIAEGYSVSREKKESFPLTVTSAQKNPTAFYLCASSIESTSNEKLFFGSGTQLSVL.

The genes are TRBV7-2 and TRBJ2-7; 8 bases align to TRBD1. Germline V gives CDR1 SGHTA, CDR2 FQGNSA. The length of the CDR3 is 16 residues. With 7 bases clipped from V and 7 bases from J, the junction kept 18 bases outside the gene matches. CDR3 amino acids: CASTLTGGPYMGEQYF. The CDR3 DNA reads as TGTGCCAGCACCCTAACAGGGGGGCCATATATGGGGGAGCAGTACTTC. Complete variable domain (other parts from reference TRBV7-2 and TRBJ2-7): GAGVSQSPSNKVTEKGKDVELRCDPISGHTALYWYRQSLGQGLEFLIYFQGNSAPDKSGLPSDRFSAERTGGSVSTLTIQRTQQEDSAVYLCASTLTGGPYMGEQYFGPGTRLTVT.

This clonotype has just a few counts. This sequence joins TRBV7-2 and TRBJ2-1; D is undetermined. The CDR3 is 13 amino acids. Germline V gene lookup returns CDR1 SGHTA and CDR2 FQGNSA. Trimming took off 3 bases at V and 9 bases at J, with 12 bases between the two ends. For the CDR3, the DNA is TGTGCCAGCAGCTTTAGGGTTTTGGGTGAGCAGTTCTTC. Amino acid sequence: CASSFRVLGEQFF.